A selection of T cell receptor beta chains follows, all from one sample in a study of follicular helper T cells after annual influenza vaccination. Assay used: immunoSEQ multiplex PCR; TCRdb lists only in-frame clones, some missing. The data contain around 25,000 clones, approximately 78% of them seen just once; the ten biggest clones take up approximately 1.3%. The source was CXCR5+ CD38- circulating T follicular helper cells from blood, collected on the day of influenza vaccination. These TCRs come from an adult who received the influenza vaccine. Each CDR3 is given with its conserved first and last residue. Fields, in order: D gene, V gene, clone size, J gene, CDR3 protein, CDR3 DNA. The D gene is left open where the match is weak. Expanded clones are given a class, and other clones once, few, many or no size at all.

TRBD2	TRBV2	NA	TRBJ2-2	CASCGSRTGELFF	TGTGCCAGCTGCGGGAGCCGGACCGGGGAGCTGTTTTTT
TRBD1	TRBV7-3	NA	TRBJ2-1	CASSPRAGTGAHEQFF	TGTGCCAGCAGCCCACGGGCCGGGACAGGGGCCCATGAGCAGTTCTTC
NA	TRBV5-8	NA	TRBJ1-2	CASSLFSPYGYTF	TGTGCCAGCAGCTTGTTTAGCCCCTATGGCTACACCTTC
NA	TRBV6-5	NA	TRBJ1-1	CASRGPTGVNTEAFF	TGTGCCAGCAGGGGTCCGACAGGAGTGAACACTGAAGCTTTCTTT
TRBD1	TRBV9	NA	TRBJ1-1	CASSLGQRNTEAFF	TGTGCCAGCAGCTTGGGACAGAGGAACACTGAAGCTTTCTTT
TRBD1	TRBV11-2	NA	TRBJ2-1	CASSSRDRAEGEQFF	TGTGCCAGCAGCTCACGGGACAGGGCAGAGGGTGAGCAGTTCTTC
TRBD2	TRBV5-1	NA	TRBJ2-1	CASSLTLAGHNEQFF	TGCGCCAGCAGCTTGACACTAGCGGGACACAATGAGCAGTTCTTC
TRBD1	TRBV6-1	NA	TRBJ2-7	CASSTNGQGTREQYF	TGTGCCAGCAGTACAAATGGACAGGGCACCCGCGAGCAGTACTTC
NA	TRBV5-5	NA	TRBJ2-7	CASSPPGASYEQYF	TGTGCCAGCAGCCCCCCGGGAGCCTCCTACGAGCAGTACTTC
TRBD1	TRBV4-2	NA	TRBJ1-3	CASSQDPTDRGVSGNTIYF	TGTGCCAGCAGCCAAGATCCGACGGACAGGGGAGTCTCTGGAAACACCATATATTTT
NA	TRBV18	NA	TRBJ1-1	CASSRDKNTEAFF	TGTGCCAGCTCCCGGGACAAGAACACTGAAGCTTTCTTT
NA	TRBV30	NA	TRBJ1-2	CAWSHSYLRTF	TGTGCCTGGAGTCACAGTTACCTCCGTACCTTC
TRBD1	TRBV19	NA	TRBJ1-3	CASSTGQGYSGNTIYF	TGTGCCAGTAGTACGGGACAGGGGTACTCTGGAAACACCATATATTTT
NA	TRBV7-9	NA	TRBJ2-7	CASSPSYEQYF	TGTGCCAGCAGCCCTTCCTACGAGCAGTACTTC
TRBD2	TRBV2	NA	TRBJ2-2	CATSFPGGGPGELFF	TGTGCCACCTCTTTTCCTGGGGGGGGACCCGGGGAGCTGTTTTTT
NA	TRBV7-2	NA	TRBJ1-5	CASSSRGGVNQPQHF	TGTGCCAGCAGCTCCAGGGGTGGGGTCAATCAGCCCCAGCATTTT
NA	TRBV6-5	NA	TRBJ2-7	CASKAKTGPLYEQYF	TGTGCCAGCAAGGCTAAGACAGGCCCGCTCTACGAGCAGTACTTC
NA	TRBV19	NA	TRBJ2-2	CASSHRDGELFF	TGTGCCAGTAGCCACAGAGATGGGGAGCTGTTTTTT
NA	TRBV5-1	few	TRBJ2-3	CASSWTAGEDTQYF	TGCGCCAGCAGCTGGACTGCCGGCGAGGATACGCAGTATTTT
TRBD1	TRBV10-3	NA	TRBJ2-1	CAISERTGGYNEQFF	TGTGCCATCAGTGAGAGGACAGGGGGTTACAATGAGCAGTTCTTC
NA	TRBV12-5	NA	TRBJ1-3	CASGAYREINSGNTIYF	TGTGCTAGTGGGGCTTACAGGGAGATTAACTCTGGAAACACCATATATTTT
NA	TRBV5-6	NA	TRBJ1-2	CASSFAGGYTF	TGTGCCAGCAGCTTTGCGGGGGGCTACACCTTC
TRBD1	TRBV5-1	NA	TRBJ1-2	CASSLPGQPYGYTF	TGCGCCAGCAGCTTGCCGGGACAGCCCTATGGCTACACCTTC
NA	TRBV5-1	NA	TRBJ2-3	CASSTQDNTDTQYF	TGCGCCAGCAGCACGCAGGACAACACAGATACGCAGTATTTT
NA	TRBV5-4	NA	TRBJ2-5	CASSASQETQYF	TGTGCCAGCAGCGCGAGCCAAGAGACCCAGTACTTC
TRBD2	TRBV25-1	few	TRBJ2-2	CASSDVRGGAFGELFF	TGTGCCAGCAGTGACGTACGGGGGGGGGCCTTCGGGGAGCTGTTTTTT
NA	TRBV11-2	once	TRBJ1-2	CASSPQRQVNYGYTF	TGTGCCAGCAGCCCGCAGAGACAGGTTAACTATGGCTACACCTTC
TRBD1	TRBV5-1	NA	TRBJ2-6	CASSLLAGGPGANVLTF	TGCGCCAGCAGCTTGTTGGCAGGGGGCCCTGGGGCCAACGTCCTGACTTTC
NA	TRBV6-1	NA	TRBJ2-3	CASSEARTASTQYF	TGTGCCAGCAGTGAAGCAAGGACAGCAAGTACGCAGTATTTT
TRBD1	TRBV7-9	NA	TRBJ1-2	CASSLTGFFGYTF	TGTGCCAGCAGCTTGACAGGGTTTTTTGGCTACACCTTC
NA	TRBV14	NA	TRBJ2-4	CASRSSRAAKNIQYF	TGTGCCAGCAGAAGTTCCCGAGCAGCCAAAAACATTCAGTACTTC
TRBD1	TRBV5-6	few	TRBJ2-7	CASSQTGAYSYEQYF	TGTGCCAGCAGCCAGACAGGGGCTTACTCCTACGAGCAGTACTTC
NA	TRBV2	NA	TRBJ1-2	CASSEEYRVTRGYTF	TGTGCCAGCAGTGAGGAGTACAGGGTAACGCGTGGCTACACCTTC
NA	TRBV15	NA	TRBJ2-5	CATSGRPGELETQYF	TGTGCCACCAGCGGAAGACCCGGAGAGCTGGAGACCCAGTACTTC
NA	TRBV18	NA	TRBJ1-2	CASSPPGFQGSGYGYTF	TGTGCCAGCTCACCACCCGGTTTCCAGGGGTCTGGGTATGGCTACACCTTC
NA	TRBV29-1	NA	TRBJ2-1	CSVERVSGGAFDEQFF	TGCAGCGTTGAAAGGGTATCGGGGGGCGCATTCGATGAGCAGTTCTTC
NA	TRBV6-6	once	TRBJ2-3	CASSYFSSTDTQYF	TGTGCCAGCAGTTACTTTTCTAGCACAGATACGCAGTATTTT
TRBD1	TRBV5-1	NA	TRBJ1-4	CASRAGTGGSNEKLFF	TGCGCCAGCAGGGCCGGGACAGGGGGTTCGAATGAAAAACTGTTTTTT
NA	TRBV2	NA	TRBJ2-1	CASSEARSGDEQFF	TGTGCCAGCAGTGAAGCGCGGTCCGGAGATGAGCAGTTCTTC
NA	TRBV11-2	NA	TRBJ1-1	CASSLLNTEAFF	TGTGCCAGCAGCTTACTAAACACTGAAGCTTTCTTT
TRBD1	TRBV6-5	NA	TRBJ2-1	CASSYSGRGMYNEQFF	TGTGCCAGCAGTTACTCGGGCAGGGGGATGTACAATGAGCAGTTCTTC
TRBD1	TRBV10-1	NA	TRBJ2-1	CASTLSTGGYYNEQFF	TGCGCCAGCACCTTATCAACAGGGGGCTACTACAATGAGCAGTTCTTC
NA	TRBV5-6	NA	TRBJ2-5	CASSSDWRETQYF	TGTGCCAGCAGCTCGGATTGGAGAGAGACCCAGTACTTC
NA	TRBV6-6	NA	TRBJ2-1	CASSYLADNEQFF	TGTGCCAGCAGTTACCTAGCCGATAATGAGCAGTTCTTC
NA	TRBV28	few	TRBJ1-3	CASMQGVGNTIYF	TGTGCCAGCATGCAGGGTGTAGGAAACACCATATATTTT
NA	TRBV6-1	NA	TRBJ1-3	CASSEAQFISGNTIYF	TGTGCCAGCAGTGAAGCGCAGTTTATCTCTGGAAACACCATATATTTT
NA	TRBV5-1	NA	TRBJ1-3	CASSLGLRSGNTIYF	TGCGCCAGCAGTTTGGGACTGAGATCTGGAAACACCATATATTTT
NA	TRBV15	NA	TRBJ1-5	CATRRNNNQPQHF	TGTGCCACCAGGAGGAATAACAATCAGCCCCAGCATTTT
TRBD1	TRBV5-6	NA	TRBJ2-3	CASSLYGTAKTDTQYF	TGTGCCAGCAGCTTGTACGGGACAGCTAAAACAGATACGCAGTATTTT
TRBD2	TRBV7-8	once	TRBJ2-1	CASSPRGGLAGGRQFF	TGTGCCAGCAGCCCTAGGGGGGGACTAGCGGGGGGGCGACAGTTCTTC
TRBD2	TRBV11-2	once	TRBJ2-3	CASSPTWGAGSDTQYF	TGTGCCAGCAGCCCCACCTGGGGAGCGGGATCAGATACGCAGTATTTT
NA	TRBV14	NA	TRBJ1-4	CASSQMDSGNEKLFF	TGTGCCAGCAGCCAGATGGACAGTGGCAATGAAAAACTGTTTTTT
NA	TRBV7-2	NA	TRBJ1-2	CASSLRRGSPYGYTF	TGTGCCAGCAGCCTTCGTAGGGGATCCCCCTATGGCTACACCTTC
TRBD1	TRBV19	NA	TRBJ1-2	CASSFRQGAYGYTF	TGTGCCAGTAGTTTCCGACAGGGAGCGTATGGCTACACCTTC
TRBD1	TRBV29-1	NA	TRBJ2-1	CSARVPGQGSGEQFF	TGCAGCGCCAGGGTACCGGGACAGGGGTCTGGTGAGCAGTTCTTC